Each of the 27 T cell receptor beta chains below was sequenced from the same sample in a study of early stage breast cancer tumors. Profiling relied on immunoSEQ multiplex PCR, and the TCRdb table lists in-frame clones only, not all of them. Counted here are 51,000 or so clones, roughly four fifths occurring once; the ten biggest clones make up around 1.5%. The specimen sequenced was blood. The receptors were gathered from a person aged 45 to 59 with breast cancer.

The V and J genes are TRBV4-2 and TRBJ1-2; 8 positions match TRBD1. This CDR3 is 16 amino acids long. Germline V gene lookup returns CDR1 LGHNA and CDR2 YNFKEQ. V gave up 1 base and J gave up 2 bases; unmatched junction bases: 6. CDR3 sequence (DNA): TGTGCCAGCAGCCAAGCCGGACAGGGTGGGAACTATGGCTACACCTTC. Amino acids: CASSQAGQGGNYGYTF.

In its sample, this clone was seen a few times. CDR3 in DNA: TGTGCCAGCAGTTCTAGGGGGACAGGGACGAATTTTTATGGCTACACCTTC. Protein product: CASSSRGTGTNFYGYTF. V is TRBV27 and J is TRBJ1-2; 9 bases are shared with TRBD1. In germline, CDR1 is MNHEY, CDR2 SMNVEV (reference sequence). V lost 4 bases to trimming and J lost 5 bases; unmatched junction nucleotides: 14. The CDR3 extends over 17 amino acids.

The rearrangement links TRBV5-1 to TRBJ2-1; 8 bases agree with TRBD1. V was clipped by 3 bases and J by 1 base; unmatched bases: 3. The CDR3 has 15 residues. Germline V gene sequence: CDR1 SGHRS, CDR2 YFSETQ. The CDR3, as DNA: TGCGCCAGCAGCTCGCGACAGGGGTCCTACAATGAGCAGTTCTTC. Translation gives CASSSRQGSYNEQFF.

The chain employs TRBV7-9 and TRBJ2-1; 8 nucleotides line up with TRBD2. Unmatched junction bases numbered 18, after V lost 5 bases and J lost 9 bases. Germline CDR1 and CDR2: SEHNR and FQNEAQ (reference sequence). CDR3 size: 17 residues. The CDR3 sequence is CASSPRVMGLERSEQFF. The CDR3, as DNA: TGTGCCAGCAGCCCCCGAGTGATGGGACTAGAAAGGTCTGAGCAGTTCTTC.

This clone occurred once. The chain joins TRBV18 to TRBJ2-5; TRBD1 matches 8 bases. This CDR3 comprises 15 residues. Germline-derived CDR1 and CDR2 are KGHSH and LQKENI. V dropped 3 bases and J dropped 5; count of bases not matched to a gene: 8. The DNA of the CDR3 is TGTGCCAGCTCACCCCGACAGGGGAAGGGGGAGACCCAGTACTTC. Protein product: CASSPRQGKGETQYF.

V is TRBV19 and J is TRBJ2-7; D uncertain. In germline, CDR1 is LNHDA, CDR2 SQIVND (reference sequence). V shed 2 bases and J shed 6 bases, with 17 bases lying between them. This CDR3 contains 15 residues. CDR3 region: CASSITPAGPFEQYF. CDR3 DNA: TGTGCCAGTAGTATAACTCCCGCTGGCCCGTTCGAGCAGTACTTC. The complete variable domain, with remaining parts taken from reference TRBV19 and TRBJ2-7, reads DGGITQSPKYLFRKEGQNVTLSCEQNLNHDAMYWYRQDPGQGLRLIYYSQIVNDFQKGDIAEGYSVSREKKESFPLTVTSAQKNPTAFYLCASSITPAGPFEQYFGPGTRLTVT.

The J gene is TRBJ1-1, the V gene TRBV6-5; D ambiguous. Germline values: CDR1 MNHEY, CDR2 SVGAGI. The CDR3 is 13 amino acids. V shed 3 bases and J shed 4 bases, with 9 bases lying between them. CDR3 loop: CASSYTGSTEAFF. For the CDR3, the DNA is TGTGCCAGCAGTTATACGGGGAGCACTGAAGCTTTCTTT.

The gene calls are TRBV18 and TRBJ1-5; D gene ambiguous. The CDR3 is 13 residues long. The germline V gene has CDR1 KGHSH and CDR2 LQKENI. The V and J ends lost 4 bases and 0 bases respectively, with 4 bases between them. CDR3 protein: CASSQGSNQPQHF. CDR3 sequence (DNA): TGTGCCAGCTCACAGGGTAGCAATCAGCCCCAGCATTTT.

This chain uses TRBV6-5 with TRBJ1-2; tentatively, D is TRBD1 (6 bases). The CDR3 loop spans 14 amino acids. Between the trimmed V and J ends, which lost 6 bases and 0 bases, there was a span of 11 bases. Germline-derived CDR1 and CDR2 are MNHEY and SVGAGI. In DNA, the CDR3 is TGTGCCAGCAGATTCCGGGACACTAACTATGGCTACACCTTC. Amino acids: CASRFRDTNYGYTF.

This sequence joins TRBV9 and TRBJ1-4; D ambiguous. Trimming stripped 4 bases from V and 3 bases from J, with 13 bases between. Germline loops: CDR1 SGDLS, CDR2 YYNGEE. The CDR3 consists of 15 residues. DNA of the CDR3: TGTGCCAGCAGCTACCACGGACTCTCTAATGAAAAACTGTTTTTT. Its translation is CASSYHGLSNEKLFF.

The chain has TRBV7-2 and TRBJ2-7, with D perhaps matching TRBD2 (5 bases). Trimming took 6 bases from V and 7 from J, leaving 19 bases between them. The CDR3 contains 14 residues. In germline, CDR1 is SGHTA, CDR2 FQGNSA. As DNA, the CDR3 is TGTGCCAGCAGTCTTACCTCGGACTCCCTAGAGCAGTACTTC. This codes for CASSLTSDSLEQYF.

The chain carries TRBV2 and TRBJ2-5; TRBD1 matches at 8 bases. Germline V gene sequence: CDR1 SNHLY, CDR2 FYNNEI. CDR3 length equals 13 residues. V shed 4 bases, J shed 3 bases, and the junction held 1 base outside the gene matches. Here the CDR3 reads CASSAGGKETQYF. CDR3 sequence (DNA): TGTGCCAGCAGTGCAGGGGGCAAAGAGACCCAGTACTTC. Using reference TRBV2 and TRBJ2-5 for the parts outside the CDR3, the full variable domain is EPEVTQTPSHQVTQMGQEVILRCVPISNHLYFYWYRQILGQKVEFLVSFYNNEISEKSEIFDDQFSVERPDGSNFTLKIRSTKLEDSAMYFCASSAGGKETQYFGPGTRLLVL.

About this clone itself: Other DNA sequences in this specimen translate into the identical CDR3. The chain recombines TRBV7-2 with TRBJ1-5; 12 positions agree with TRBD1. The CDR3 is 15 amino acids. CDR1 and CDR2 (germline): SGHTA, FQGNSA. V lost 3 bases, J lost 6 bases, and 3 bases stayed unmatched. The DNA of the CDR3 is TGTGCCAGCAGCTTGGGACAGGGGGCCTCTCAGCCCCAGCATTTT. Translated: CASSLGQGASQPQHF. Using reference TRBV7-2 and TRBJ1-5 for the parts outside the CDR3, the full variable domain is GAGVSQSPSNKVTEKGKDVELRCDPISGHTALYWYRQSLGQGLEFLIYFQGNSAPDKSGLPSDRFSAERTGGSVSTLTIQRTQQEDSAVYLCASSLGQGASQPQHFGDGTRLSIL.

The chain couples TRBV7-9 to TRBJ1-4; no firm D call. Germline V gene sequence: CDR1 SEHNR, CDR2 FQNEAQ (reference sequence). Trimming stripped 3 bases from V and 4 bases from J, with 9 bases between. There are 14 residues in the CDR3. CDR3 protein: CASSLGEGNEKLFF. The CDR3 DNA follows: TGTGCCAGCAGCTTGGGTGAGGGTAATGAAAAACTGTTTTTT. Complete variable domain (other parts from reference TRBV7-9 and TRBJ1-4): DTGVSQNPRHKITKRGQNVTFRCDPISEHNRLYWYRQTLGQGPEFLTYFQNEAQLEKSRLLSDRFSAERPKGSFSTLEIQRTEQGDSAMYLCASSLGEGNEKLFFGSGTQLSVL.

This chain connects TRBV5-4 to TRBJ2-4, with D perhaps matching TRBD1 or TRBD2 (5 bases each). The CDR3 covers 17 residues. Trimming cost V 4 bases and J 1 base, with 18 bases left between them. CDR1 and CDR2 (germline): SGHNT, YYREEE (reference sequence). The CDR3 nucleotides read TGTGCCAGCAGCCGCGGTCTATTACGGGACGCCAAAAACATTCAGTACTTC. Translated, it gives CASSRGLLRDAKNIQYF.

The chain couples TRBV10-3 to TRBJ1-3; unclear D gene. Germline CDR1 and CDR2: ENHRY and SYGVKD. Trimming pared 3 bases from V and 2 bases from J, leaving 11 bases between. The CDR3 loop spans 15 amino acids. CDR3 coding DNA: TGTGCCATCAGTGAAGGTGGGAAAACTGGAAACACCATATATTTT. Translating gives CAISEGGKTGNTIYF.

This chain connects TRBV6-1 to TRBJ2-2; TRBD1 matches 8 bases. From germline, CDR1 is MNHNS and CDR2 SASEGT. This CDR3 spans 14 amino acids. The trim removed 7 bases at V and 3 bases at J, leaving 4 bases unmatched. In DNA, the CDR3 is TGTGCCAGCACCCTGACAGGGGACACCGGGGAGCTGTTTTTT. As protein: CASTLTGDTGELFF.

A note on this clone: At the DNA level, this CDR3 is encoded by other sequences in the same sample as well. This chain joins TRBV18 and TRBJ2-5, with TRBD1 matching over 8 bases. CDR1 and CDR2 (germline): KGHSH, LQKENI. J was trimmed by 1 base and V by 2 bases; bases with no gene match: 3. The CDR3 runs to 15 residues. In DNA, the CDR3 is TGTGCCAGCTCACCAGGACAGGGAACCCAAGAGACCCAGTACTTC. Protein: CASSPGQGTQETQYF.

This clone has just a few counts. V usage is TRBV7-2 and J usage is TRBJ1-2; the match to TRBD1 covers 7 bases. Looked up from germline, CDR1 is SGHTA and CDR2 is FQGNSA. Unmatched junction bases numbered 8, after V lost 1 base and J lost 9 bases. The CDR3 is 14 amino acids. Here the CDR3 reads CASSLGGTAQRYTF. The CDR3 nucleotides read TGTGCCAGCAGCTTAGGGGGGACAGCCCAACGCTACACCTTC.

This chain connects TRBV5-4 to TRBJ2-3; D not certain. Trimming cost V 3 bases and J 0 bases, with 5 bases left between them. The CDR3 runs 13 residues. The germline V gene has CDR1 SGHNT and CDR2 YYREEE (reference sequence). The chain's CDR3 is CASSSVSTDTQYF. The DNA of the CDR3 is TGTGCCAGCAGCTCCGTGAGCACAGATACGCAGTATTTT. Full variable domain (missing parts from reference TRBV5-4 and TRBJ2-3): ETGVTQSPTHLIKTRGQQVTLRCSSQSGHNTVSWYQQALGQGPQFIFQYYREEENGRGNFPPRFSGLQFPNYSSELNVNALELDDSALYLCASSSVSTDTQYFGPGTRLTVL.

This chain uses TRBV6-5 with TRBJ1-5, with D possibly TRBD1 on 5 matching bases. The V gene's germline CDR1 is MNHEY and CDR2 SVGAGI. The CDR3 has 14 residues. Deletions cut 5 bases from V and 5 bases from J, with 13 bases between. The CDR3 loop reads CASSVFEGYQPQHF. CDR3 DNA sequence: TGTGCCAGCAGTGTTTTTGAGGGGTATCAGCCCCAGCATTTT.

V and J are TRBV10-1 and TRBJ2-5; D gene ambiguous. This CDR3 contains 16 residues. The germline V and J ends were trimmed by 6 bases and 0 bases, with 17 bases remaining between them. Germline-derived CDR1 and CDR2 are WNHNN and SYGVQD (reference sequence). This CDR3 reads CASRVKWRPYQETQYF. CDR3 coding DNA: TGCGCCAGCAGAGTTAAGTGGCGGCCTTACCAAGAGACCCAGTACTTC.

The chain links TRBV28 to TRBJ2-7; 11 positions match TRBD1. Germline CDR1 and CDR2: MDHEN and SYDVKM. The ends lost 6 bases at V and 7 bases at J; junction bases unmatched: 8. The CDR3 covers 14 residues. CDR3 sequence reads: CASRTGQGVGEQYF. In nucleotides, the CDR3 is TGTGCCAGCAGAACGGGACAGGGGGTAGGGGAGCAGTACTTC.

In the case of this clone: The junction does not match germline at one end; this may be a read error. This chain uses TRBV11-2 with TRBJ2-5, with D tentatively TRBD2 (6 bases). The CDR3 is 15 residues long. Germline CDR1 SGHAT, CDR2 FQNNGV. CDR3 in amino acids: CASNLGGALGETQYF. The DNA for the CDR3 is TGTGCCAGCAACTTAGGAGGGGCACTGGGGGAGACCCAGTACTTC.

The chain carries TRBV6-5 and TRBJ1-3; unclear D gene. Germline assignment: CDR1 MNHEY and CDR2 SVGAGI. Between the trimmed V and J ends, which lost 2 bases and 4 bases, there was a span of 9 bases. This CDR3 has 14 residues. CDR3 nucleotide sequence: TGTGCCAGCAGTTACGGCTCCATCGGAAACACCATATATTTT. Translated, it gives CASSYGSIGNTIYF.

The chain uses TRBV6-5 and TRBJ2-5; TRBD2 matches at 7 bases. With 6 bases clipped from V and 1 base from J, the junction kept 2 bases outside the gene matches. This CDR3 is built from 13 residues. Germline CDR1 reads MNHEY; CDR2 reads SVGAGI. The CDR3 bases are TGTGCCAGCAGAACGGGGGGCCAAGAGACCCAGTACTTC. Encoded protein: CASRTGGQETQYF.

The V and J genes are TRBV11-2 and TRBJ2-1; no reliable D call. Trimming shortened V by 5 bases and J by 4 bases, and 12 bases separated the two germline ends. Germline CDR1 reads SGHAT; CDR2 reads FQNNGV. This CDR3 has 14 residues. CDR3 sequence: CASSPRQEYNEQFF. The CDR3 nucleotides read TGTGCCAGCAGCCCGAGACAAGAGTACAATGAGCAGTTCTTC.